The clone carrying this T cell receptor beta chain was seen only a few times. Deletions cut 4 bases from V and 4 bases from J, with 14 bases between. Germline CDR1 reads SGHRS; CDR2 reads YFSETQ. The CDR3 is made up of 14 amino acids. The data were taken from a study of identical twins. One entry per CDR3 protein, called by TCRdb with MiXCR from the 5' RACE reads. The table has a few hundred thousand distinct CDR3 sequences, 9% to 15% seen once. In addition, the sample was reused for a study of yellow fever vaccine responses in identical twins.

The sequenced sample consisted of CD8+ T cells sorted from blood. The sequence was collected from a woman in her late teens or twenties in good health. The gene calls are TRBV5-1 and TRBJ1-1, with D unresolved. The CDR3 bases are TGCGCCAGCAGCCGGTTGGGCAGTCCCACTGAAGCTTTCTTT. Translating gives CASSRLGSPTEAFF. Looking up the rest from reference TRBV5-1 and TRBJ1-1 gives the full variable domain: KAGVTQTPRYLIKTRGQQVTLSCSPISGHRSVSWYQQTPGQGLQFLFEYFSETQRNKGNFPGRFSGRQFSNSRSEMNVSTLELGDSALYLCASSRLGSPTEAFFGQGTRLTVV.